Listed below are T cell receptor beta chains from one sample, sequenced in a study of early T cells in non-severe SARS-CoV-2 infection. One entry per CDR3 protein results from TCRdb running MiXCR on the 5' RACE reads. The repertoire has 55,000 to 75,000 distinct CDR3 sequences, around an eighth of them found once; the top ten carry 0.95% to 1.5%. The sample consisted of whole blood. All receptors come from an adult who was a healthcare worker with PCR-confirmed SARS-CoV-2 infection or an uninfected control (not recorded which). Both conserved end residues are part of each CDR3. D genes are given only for firm matches. Clone size appears in some rows only: once, few, many, or a class for an expanded clone.

TRBV6-5	TRBJ2-7	many	TRBD1	CASSYSIPQTGMLYEQYF	TGTGCCAGCAGTTACTCGATCCCCCAGACAGGGATGCTCTACGAGCAGTACTTC
TRBV6-2/TRBV6-3	TRBJ1-5	many	NA	CASSYGQLGQPQHF	TGTGCCAGCAGCTACGGACAGTTGGGTCAGCCCCAGCATTTT
TRBV14	TRBJ2-5	many	NA	CASSQDRATTRQETQYF	TGTGCCAGCAGCCAAGATCGGGCCACAACCCGGCAGGAGACCCAGTACTTC
TRBV5-1	TRBJ1-2	many	NA	CASSGGGNYGYTF	TGCGCCAGCAGCGGAGGGGGGAACTATGGCTACACCTTC
TRBV20-1	TRBJ2-2	many	NA	CSARGTKNTGELFF	TGCAGTGCTAGGGGGACGAAGAACACCGGGGAGCTGTTTTTT
TRBV4-3	TRBJ1-2	NA	TRBD1	CASSPPLGGNYGYTF	TGCGCCAGCAGCCCCCCCCTAGGGGGCAACTATGGCTACACCTTC
TRBV27	TRBJ1-2	many	NA	CASSLNGPYGYTF	TGTGCCAGCTCTTTAAACGGGCCCTATGGCTACACCTTC
TRBV20-1	TRBJ1-2	many	NA	CSATDSGGPYGYTF	TGCAGTGCTACGGACTCCGGGGGGCCCTATGGCTACACCTTC
TRBV6-2/TRBV6-3	TRBJ2-2	many	TRBD1	CASSHGDRDTGELFF	TGTGCCAGCAGCCACGGGGACAGGGACACCGGGGAGCTGTTTTTT
TRBV29-1	TRBJ1-2	many	NA	CSAGTTYGYTF	TGCAGCGCTGGGACAACCTATGGCTACACCTTC
TRBV2	TRBJ2-3	many	TRBD1	CASSPGQSTDTQYF	TGTGCCAGCAGTCCGGGACAGAGCACAGATACGCAGTATTTT
TRBV9	TRBJ2-7	many	NA	CASSVAPEPYEQYF	TGTGCCAGCAGCGTAGCTCCAGAGCCTTACGAGCAGTACTTC
TRBV12-3/TRBV12-4	TRBJ1-1	many	TRBD1	CASSLTGATEAFF	TGTGCCAGCAGTTTGACAGGGGCCACTGAAGCTTTCTTT
TRBV29-1	TRBJ2-4	many	TRBD1	CSVEAYVTGSNIQYF	TGCAGCGTTGAAGCCTACGTGACAGGGTCGAACATTCAGTACTTC
TRBV6-6	TRBJ1-1	many	NA	CASSYSTGLLMNTEAFF	TGTGCCAGCAGTTACTCGACGGGGTTACTAATGAACACTGAAGCTTTCTTT
TRBV9	TRBJ1-1	many	TRBD1	CASSPRQGRTEAFF	TGTGCCAGCAGCCCCCGACAGGGTAGGACTGAAGCTTTCTTT
TRBV4-3	TRBJ2-5	NA	NA	CASSQDQGSETQYF	TGCGCCAGCAGCCAAGATCAGGGATCAGAGACCCAGTACTTC
TRBV2	TRBJ2-1	many	TRBD2	CASSSGSPGGEQFF	TGTGCCAGCAGCTCCGGGTCCCCGGGAGGTGAGCAGTTCTTC
TRBV7-9	TRBJ2-2	many	NA	CASTDPGHLMGTGELFF	TGTGCCAGCACGGATCCGGGACACCTTATGGGCACCGGGGAGCTGTTTTTT
TRBV20-1	TRBJ1-3	many	NA	CSLTGPGNTIYF	TGCAGTCTGACCGGGCCCGGAAACACCATATATTTT
TRBV10-3	TRBJ2-2	NA	NA	CAIRQGTGELFF	TGTGCCATCAGGCAGGGGACCGGGGAGCTGTTTTTT
TRBV21-1	TRBJ1-1	many	NA	CASSRQGAWTEAFF	TGTGCCAGCAGCAGGCAGGGGGCGTGGACTGAAGCTTTCTTT
TRBV2	TRBJ2-7	many	TRBD2	CASMKREPYEQYF	TGTGCCAGCATGAAGCGGGAGCCCTACGAGCAGTACTTC
TRBV20-1	TRBJ2-2	many	TRBD2	CSAGDRLAGVTGELFF	TGCAGTGCTGGGGACAGACTAGCGGGAGTTACCGGGGAGCTGTTTTTT
TRBV4-3	TRBJ2-5	many	NA	CASSQEALGPRYQETQYF	TGCGCCAGCAGCCAAGAGGCCTTAGGGCCTAGGTACCAAGAGACCCAGTACTTC